These 18 T cell receptor beta chains share one sample of origin, sequenced in a study of T cell changes during pregnancy in multiple sclerosis. TCRdb's copy holds only in-frame clones and misses some; the assay was immunoSEQ multiplex PCR. The repertoire holds about 81,000 clones, with over 90% as singletons. The sequences come from peripheral blood, collected in the third trimester of pregnancy. The source is a female donor with multiple sclerosis, enrolled in a pregnancy study.

J is TRBJ1-2 and V is TRBV6-5, with 8 positions matching TRBD1. CDR1 is MNHEY, CDR2 SVGAGI, per germline. The CDR3 runs 14 residues. Trimming at V came to 5 bases and at J to 2 bases, leaving 4 bases not matched to a gene. The DNA for the CDR3 is TGTGCCAGCAGTGCGGGACAGGTGAACTATGGCTACACCTTC. As protein: CASSAGQVNYGYTF.

The J gene is TRBJ2-3, the V gene TRBV27; 11 bases match TRBD1. The V gene's germline CDR1 is MNHEY and CDR2 SMNVEV (reference sequence). CDR3 length equals 16 residues. J was trimmed by 2 bases and V by 6 bases; bases with no gene match: 7. CDR3: CASSPRDRGFTDTQYF. CDR3 sequence (DNA): TGTGCCAGCAGCCCCCGGGACAGGGGGTTCACAGATACGCAGTATTTT.

This chain joins TRBV30 and TRBJ1-3; TRBD1 is a possible D gene (5 bases). Per the germline V gene, CDR1 is GTSNPN and CDR2 is SVGIG (reference sequence). V lost 1 base to trimming and J lost 4 bases, with 17 bases between them. The CDR3 loop spans 16 amino acids. As DNA, the CDR3 is TGTGCCTGGAGTGGCTATAGGCAACGGGGGGGAAACACCATATATTTT. The encoded protein is CAWSGYRQRGGNTIYF.

The chain uses TRBV11-2 and TRBJ1-2, with 8 bases fitting TRBD1. Per the germline V gene, CDR1 is SGHAT and CDR2 is FQNNGV. V lost 1 base to trimming and J lost 3 bases; unmatched junction nucleotides: 1. The CDR3 length is 14 residues. The DNA for the CDR3 is TGTGCCAGCAGCTTAGCGGACAGGGACTATGGCTACACCTTC. Translation: CASSLADRDYGYTF.

This rearrangement joins TRBV18 to TRBJ1-2, with TRBD1 identical over 8 bases. The CDR3 is 15 amino acids. After removal of 3 bases from V and 2 bases from J, the junction contained 5 bases not matched to a gene. Germline-derived CDR1 and CDR2 are KGHSH and LQKENI. CDR3 bases: TGTGCCAGCTCACCCAGACAGGGGTTAAACTATGGCTACACCTTC. Protein sequence: CASSPRQGLNYGYTF.

This chain connects TRBV6-5 to TRBJ1-6, with TRBD1 as a possible D gene (5 bases). Trimming shortened V by 6 bases and J by 7 bases, and 10 bases separated the two germline ends. CDR1 and CDR2 (germline): MNHEY, SVGAGI. The CDR3 has 13 residues. The CDR3 DNA sequence: TGTGCCAGCAGCCGGCAGGGAAATTCACCCCTCCACTTT. Its translation is CASSRQGNSPLHF.

CDR3 protein: CASNQLAGDYNEQFF. In nucleotides, the CDR3 is TGTGCCAGCAACCAACTAGCGGGGGACTACAATGAGCAGTTCTTC. The chain carries TRBV6-1 and TRBJ2-1, with 11 bases aligning to TRBD2. There are 15 residues in the CDR3. Germline V gene data show CDR1 as MNHNS and CDR2 as SASEGT. J was trimmed by 3 bases and V by 7 bases; bases with no gene match: 5.

The chain uses TRBV19 and TRBJ2-5; 10 bases are a match to TRBD1. After removal of 9 bases from V and 2 bases from J, the junction contained 12 bases not matched to a gene. CDR1 LNHDA and CDR2 SQIVND come from the germline V gene (reference sequence). This CDR3 comprises 16 residues. The CDR3 DNA reads as TGTGCCAGCAATTCCCCGGGACAGGGGCTTCAAGAGACCCAGTACTTC. Protein product: CASNSPGQGLQETQYF. Full variable domain (remainder filled in from reference TRBV19 and TRBJ2-5): DGGITQSPKYLFRKEGQNVTLSCEQNLNHDAMYWYRQDPGQGLRLIYYSQIVNDFQKGDIAEGYSVSREKKESFPLTVTSAQKNPTAFYLCASNSPGQGLQETQYFGPGTRLLVL.

This clone was seen only a few times. The V and J genes are TRBV12-1 and TRBJ1-2; TRBD1 reflects the table's D call only, with no check against the DNA. TRBV12-1 is noted as a pseudogene. This CDR3 is 17 amino acids long. The CDR3 DNA is TGTGCCAGCAGCTGTCCGGGACAGCCATCGGACGACAGTGGCTACACCTTC. This codes for CASSCPGQPSDDSGYTF.

This chain uses TRBV6-5 with TRBJ2-1; D not resolved. This CDR3 comprises 14 residues. Trimming took off 2 bases at V and 8 bases at J, with 13 bases between the two ends. The germline CDR1 and CDR2 sequences are MNHEY and SVGAGI. CDR3 nucleotide sequence: TGTGCCAGCAGTTACGCCGAGAATTTCCATGAGCAGTTCTTC. Its translation is CASSYAENFHEQFF.

The chain links TRBV9 to TRBJ2-1; 16 bases map to TRBD2. This CDR3 region has 15 residues. Germline lookup yields CDR1 SGDLS and CDR2 YYNGEE. The V segment lost 0 bases and the J segment 12 bases; nucleotides outside the gene matches: 3. In DNA, the CDR3 is TGTGCCAGCAGCGTAGAGGGGACTAGCGGGGGGGCGCAGTTCTTC. It translates to CASSVEGTSGGAQFF.

The chain joins TRBV25-1 to TRBJ2-1, with 8 bases identical to TRBD2. The CDR3 totals 15 residues. V lost 7 bases to trimming and J lost 5 bases; unmatched junction nucleotides: 10. Germline lookup yields CDR1 MGHDK and CDR2 SYGVNS. Written as DNA, the CDR3 is TGTGCCAGCACCCCCCTTCGGGGGGGGGACAATGAGCAGTTCTTC. Translation gives CASTPLRGGDNEQFF. Complete variable domain (other parts from reference TRBV25-1 and TRBJ2-1): EADIYQTPRYLVIGTGKKITLECSQTMGHDKMYWYQQDPGMELHLIHYSYGVNSTEKGDLSSESTVSRIRTEHFPLTLESARPSHTSQYLCASTPLRGGDNEQFFGPGTRLTVL.

The chain is built from TRBV5-8 and TRBJ1-2; perhaps TRBD1 as D (5 bases). This CDR3 is 13 amino acids long. The V end lost 4 bases, the J end lost 6 bases, and 13 bases lay between the germline ends. Germline assignment: CDR1 SGHTS and CDR2 YDEGEE. Written as DNA, the CDR3 is TGTGCCAGCAGCAGGGGCCCACGGAATGGCTACACCTTC. It encodes CASSRGPRNGYTF.

The J gene is TRBJ2-7, the V gene TRBV19; 7 bases align to TRBD2. Per germline, CDR1 LNHDA and CDR2 SQIVND (reference sequence). This CDR3 is built from 15 residues. V shed 5 bases and J 4 bases; nucleotides not matched to a gene: 11. The CDR3 is CASSRREGGEYEQYF. In DNA form, the CDR3 reads TGTGCCAGTAGTCGGAGGGAGGGAGGGGAATACGAGCAGTACTTC.

The V and J genes are TRBV11-2 and TRBJ1-3; D gene unclear. Germline V gene sequence: CDR1 SGHAT, CDR2 FQNNGV. This CDR3 spans 17 amino acids. V lost 5 bases and J lost 0, with 17 bases in between. CDR3 loop: CASSQVGMEISGNTIYF. The CDR3 coding sequence is TGTGCCAGCAGCCAGGTCGGGATGGAAATCTCTGGAAACACCATATATTTT. The full variable domain, in which reference TRBV11-2 and TRBJ1-3 provide the parts outside the CDR3, is EAGVAQSPRYKIIEKRQSVAFWCNPISGHATLYWYQQILGQGPKLLIQFQNNGVVDDSQLPKDRFSAERLKGVDSTLKIQPAKLEDSAVYLCASSQVGMEISGNTIYFGEGSWLTVV.

The genes are TRBV9 and TRBJ2-5, with 9 bases matching TRBD1. Germline V gene sequence: CDR1 SGDLS, CDR2 YYNGEE. This CDR3 has 15 amino acids. V dropped 3 bases and J dropped 2; count of bases not matched to a gene: 5. The CDR3 DNA sequence: TGTGCCAGCAGCGGACGACAGGGGGGGCAAGAGACCCAGTACTTC. Residues: CASSGRQGGQETQYF.

The CDR3 reads CATSRDRGGANVLTF. CDR3 coding DNA: TGTGCCACCAGCAGAGATCGGGGGGGGGCCAACGTCCTGACTTTC. The chain recombines TRBV15 with TRBJ2-6; weak D call: TRBD2 (6 bases). CDR1 LNHNV and CDR2 YYDKDF come from the germline V gene (reference sequence). This CDR3 is built from 15 residues. The V end lost 0 bases, the J end lost 4 bases, and 7 bases lay between the germline ends.

Concerning this clone: The sample holds other DNA sequences that translate to the same CDR3. This chain connects TRBV6-4 to TRBJ2-3, with 11 bases that match TRBD2. Trimming cost V 0 bases and J 3 bases; bases outside gene matches: 2. CDR3 length equals 16 residues. Germline assignment: CDR1 MRHNA and CDR2 SNTAGT. The CDR3 protein is CASSDSSGGATDTQYF. In DNA, the CDR3 is TGTGCCAGCAGTGACTCTAGCGGGGGGGCGACAGATACGCAGTATTTT.